Below, one T cell receptor (beta chain) is given with its context. Its antigen is unidentified. PCR employed 60 Vbeta and 13 Jbeta primers. Original processing notes: Approximately 79 million unique TCR beta chains, roughly 11 million of them shared, were counted by a later analysis. Assay used: immunoSEQ multiplex PCR; TCRdb lists only in-frame clones, some missing. D and trimming come from the DNA, and the V and J calls and clone size come from that table. There are around 130,000 clones in the sample; about 80% occur only once, and over 0.9% lies in the top ten. Germline CDR1 and CDR2: MGHRA and YSYEKL. CDR3 size: 19 residues. V gave up 4 bases and J gave up 0 bases; unmatched junction bases: 15. The entry originates in a study of cytomegalovirus exposure and HLA in healthy donors. Findings of the study overall: A previous analysis found most TCR beta V segments productive roughly 90% or roughly 30% of the time.

Sequenced input: PBMCs. The clonotype was recovered from a human donor in good health. The chain couples TRBV4-1 to TRBJ2-7; 10 bases map to TRBD2. The CDR3 bases are TGCGCCAGCAGCCCGGTTAGAATACTAAGCGGGGGGGACTCCTACGAGCAGTACTTC. Protein: CASSPVRILSGGDSYEQYF.